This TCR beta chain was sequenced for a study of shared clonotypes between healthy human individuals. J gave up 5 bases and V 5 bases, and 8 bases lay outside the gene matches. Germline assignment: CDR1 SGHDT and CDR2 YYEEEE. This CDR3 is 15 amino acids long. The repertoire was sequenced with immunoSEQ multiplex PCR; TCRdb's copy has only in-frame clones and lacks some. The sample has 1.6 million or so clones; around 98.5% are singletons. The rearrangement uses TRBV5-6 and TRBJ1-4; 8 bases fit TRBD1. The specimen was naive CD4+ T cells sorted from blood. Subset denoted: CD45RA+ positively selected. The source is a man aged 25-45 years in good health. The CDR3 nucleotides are TGTGCCAGCAGGGACGGGGACAGGTTGAATGAAAAACTGTTTTTT. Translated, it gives CASRDGDRLNEKLFF.